The 7 T cell receptor beta chains below were found in one sample sequenced in a study of OX40 agonist ivuxolimab in advanced cancers. Sequencing was performed with immunoSEQ multiplex PCR; in TCRdb, only in-frame clones are kept and a portion is missing. The sample yields approximately 52,000 clones, 90% to 95% seen once. The sample in question was CD4+ or CD8+ T cells sorted from blood, obtained in a trial of the OX40 agonist ivuxolimab. The receptors here all came from an adult with an advanced solid tumor such as melanoma, head and neck, liver or kidney cancer.

V is TRBV4-1 and J is TRBJ1-4; D is ambiguous. Trimming shortened V by 2 bases and J by 0 bases, and 16 bases separated the two germline ends. Looked up from germline, CDR1 is MGHRA and CDR2 is YSYEKL. The CDR3 is 18 amino acids. CDR3 sequence (DNA): TGCGCCAGCAGCCAACCCGGACGGAGGCTTCCAACTAATGAAAAACTGTTTTTT. Protein product: CASSQPGRRLPTNEKLFF.

The V call is TRBV27, the J call TRBJ2-7; 11 bases are a match to TRBD2. CDR3 size: 16 residues. Germline loops: CDR1 MNHEY, CDR2 SMNVEV (reference sequence). V trimming: 0 bases; J trimming: 3 bases; junction bases outside the gene matches: 4. CDR3 DNA: TGTGCCAGCAGTTTATCGGGGACTAGCGGATTCTACGAGCAGTACTTC. As protein: CASSLSGTSGFYEQYF.

This rearrangement joins TRBV7-9 to TRBJ2-7; tentative D call: TRBD2 (6 bases). The V end was cut by 5 bases, the J end by 2 bases, with 10 bases between. The CDR3 has 13 residues. Per germline, CDR1 SEHNR and CDR2 FQNEAQ (reference sequence). CDR3 bases: TGTGCCAGCAGCCCTAGCGCGACCTACGAGCAGTACTTC. It codes for CASSPSATYEQYF.

On this clone itself: The CDR3 does not end in the conserved phenylalanine or tryptophan, so this is likely a read error. The rearrangement links TRBV27 to TRBJ2-7, with D possibly TRBD2 on 5 matching bases. Germline V gene lookup returns CDR1 MNHEY and CDR2 SMNVEV (reference sequence). The CDR3 loop spans 12 amino acids. The V and J ends lost 10 bases and 7 bases respectively, with 17 bases between them. CDR3 nucleotide sequence: TGTGCCACCACGGACTCTTCGTTTGAGCAGTACCTC. This translates into CATTDSSFEQYL.

The chain links TRBV2 to TRBJ2-3; 16 nucleotides align to TRBD2. This CDR3 is built from 18 residues. From germline, CDR1 is SNHLY and CDR2 FYNNEI. V lost 4 bases to trimming and J lost 4 bases; unmatched junction nucleotides: 8. The CDR3 loop reads CASSGHGTSGRASDTQYF. Written as DNA, the CDR3 is TGTGCCAGCAGTGGTCACGGGACTAGCGGGAGGGCCTCAGATACGCAGTATTTT.

The V call is TRBV9, the J call TRBJ1-3; maybe TRBD1 (5 bases). The CDR3 covers 15 residues. Germline values: CDR1 SGDLS, CDR2 YYNGEE. Trimming took off 0 bases at V and 4 bases at J, with 11 bases between the two ends. The DNA for the CDR3 is TGTGCCAGCAGCGTAGAATCGGGGCCAGGAAACACCATATATTTT. It translates to CASSVESGPGNTIYF.

This clone was observed a single time. The chain is built from TRBV7-3 and TRBJ2-4; tentatively, D is TRBD1 or TRBD2 (7 bases each). Trimming removed 4 bases from V and 5 bases from J, with 15 bases in between. This CDR3 comprises 15 residues. Per the germline V gene, CDR1 is SGHTA and CDR2 is FQGTGA. The CDR3 sequence: CASSSGGAAQNIQYF. The CDR3, as DNA: TGTGCCAGCAGCTCAGGGGGGGCCGCCCAAAACATTCAGTACTTC.